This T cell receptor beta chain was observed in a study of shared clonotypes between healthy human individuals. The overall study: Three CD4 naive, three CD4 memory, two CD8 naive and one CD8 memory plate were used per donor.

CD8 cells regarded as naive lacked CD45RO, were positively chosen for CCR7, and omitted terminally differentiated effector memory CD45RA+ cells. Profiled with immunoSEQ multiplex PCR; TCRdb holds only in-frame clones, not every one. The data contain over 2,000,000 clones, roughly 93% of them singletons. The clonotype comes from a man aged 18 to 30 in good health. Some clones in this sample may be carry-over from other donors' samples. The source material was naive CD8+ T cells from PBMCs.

The CDR3: CASTTSGRDSYEQYF. The CDR3 nucleotides read TGTGCCAGCACTACTAGCGGGAGGGATTCCTACGAGCAGTACTTC. The J gene is TRBJ2-7, the V gene TRBV2, with 13 bases identical to TRBD2. The CDR3 contains 15 residues. Unmatched junction bases numbered 4, after V lost 7 bases and J lost 1 base. CDR1 SNHLY and CDR2 FYNNEI come from the germline V gene.